The 14 T cell receptor beta chains below come from one sample, sequenced in a study of T cells after posttransplantation cyclophosphamide listed by TCRdb under 2016. The library was produced with the immunoSEQ multiplex PCR assay. TCRdb obtained this table from immuneACCESS and retained in-frame rearrangements with V and J assigned. These tables miss some clones; where compared with another copy, unresolved V genes account for less than half of the shortfall, and the remainder is unexplained. This sample holds around 30,000 clones; approximately 90% were observed only once. Under 15% of the sample belongs to the ten largest clones. Sequencing was carried out using PBMCs. These receptor sequences come from a woman aged 40 to 50 with a blood cancer, CMV-positive, and with a related stem cell donor.

The gene calls are TRBV19 and TRBJ1-4; D gene ambiguous. The CDR3 spans 13 residues. Germline V gene data show CDR1 as LNHDA and CDR2 as SQIVND (reference sequence). With 8 bases removed from V and 4 bases from J, the gap between germline ends came to 11 bases. CDR3 in DNA: TGTGCCAGTGGGTACAGCTATAATGAAAAACTGTTTTTT. It encodes CASGYSYNEKLFF.

The chain joins TRBV7-2 to TRBJ2-7; a possible D gene is TRBD1 (6 bases). Germline V gene data show CDR1 as SGHTA and CDR2 as FQGNSA. The germline V and J ends were trimmed by 5 bases and 5 bases, with 13 bases remaining between them. The CDR3 extends over 13 amino acids. The CDR3 is CASSTHNRDEQYF. CDR3 DNA: TGTGCCAGCAGCACACACAACAGGGACGAGCAGTACTTC.

J is TRBJ2-1 and V is TRBV18; 12 bases line up with TRBD2. The V gene's germline CDR1 is KGHSH and CDR2 LQKENI. This CDR3 spans 16 amino acids. Germline trimming cut 5 bases from V and 9 bases from J; bases unmatched to any gene: 11. CDR3 nucleotides: TGTGCCAGCTCATCAAGGACTAGCGGGGCATTCGGTGAGCAGTTCTTC. It translates to CASSSRTSGAFGEQFF.

Worth noting for this clone: At one end, the junction sequence differs from germline, possibly due to a read error. The J gene is TRBJ1-2, the V gene TRBV4-1; TRBD1 is a possible D gene (5 bases). Germline CDR1 MGHRA, CDR2 YSYEKL. The CDR3 covers 15 residues. In nucleotides, the CDR3 is TGTGCCAGCAGCCAAGATGTGGCCGGGGGAAATGGCTACACCTTC. Amino acid sequence: CASSQDVAGGNGYTF.

This sequence joins TRBV5-4 and TRBJ1-2; 7 bases line up with TRBD1. Germline values: CDR1 SGHNT, CDR2 YYREEE (reference sequence). This CDR3 is built from 14 residues. Germline trimming cut 2 bases from V and 4 bases from J; bases unmatched to any gene: 5. The CDR3 protein is CASSFPTGSYGYTF. Written as DNA, the CDR3 is TGTGCCAGCAGCTTCCCGACAGGGAGCTATGGCTACACCTTC.

The chain uses TRBV4-1 and TRBJ1-1, with D unclear. The CDR3 totals 13 residues. Germline loops: CDR1 MGHRA, CDR2 YSYEKL. Trimming took 5 bases from V and 1 from J, leaving 8 bases between them. Here the CDR3 reads CASSGEGNTEAFF. The DNA of the CDR3 is TGCGCCAGCAGCGGAGAGGGGAACACTGAAGCTTTCTTT.

The V call is TRBV7-9, the J call TRBJ1-1; TRBD1 aligns across 10 bases. The CDR3 has 15 amino acids. Germline V gene sequence: CDR1 SEHNR, CDR2 FQNEAQ (reference sequence). Losses at the gene ends were 5 bases for V and 4 bases for J; bases not matched to a gene: 7. The CDR3 DNA is TGTGCCAGCAGCGAACGGGGACAGGGGAGCACTGAAGCTTTCTTT. Amino acids: CASSERGQGSTEAFF.

The J gene is TRBJ1-1, the V gene TRBV13; D uncertain. Germline V gives CDR1 PRHDT, CDR2 FYEKMQ (reference sequence). CDR3 length equals 13 residues. The germline V and J ends were trimmed by 3 bases and 1 base, with 6 bases remaining between them. The CDR3 coding sequence is TGTGCCAGCAGCTTGTACTCGAACACTGAAGCTTTCTTT. It is translated as CASSLYSNTEAFF.

This clone was seen once. The rearrangement links TRBV10-3 to TRBJ2-2; 10 positions agree with TRBD2. CDR3 length: 20 residues. The germline V gene encodes CDR1 ENHRY and CDR2 SYGVKD. The trim removed 0 bases at V and 0 bases at J, leaving 10 bases unmatched. The CDR3 DNA reads as TGTGCCATCAGTGAGTCCTTGGGGCTAGCGGGGGCCTCGAACACCGGGGAGCTGTTTTTT. This sequence encodes CAISESLGLAGASNTGELFF.

This chain uses TRBV6-1 with TRBJ2-2; 11 nucleotides match TRBD2. The germline gives CDR1 MNHNS, CDR2 SASEGT. The CDR3 is 19 residues long. V was pared by 2 bases and J by 0 bases, with 8 bases of the junction left unmatched. The CDR3 nucleotides read TGTGCCAGCAGTGAACGGCAGCTAGCGGGGGGCCCGAACACCGGGGAGCTGTTTTTT. Amino acid sequence: CASSERQLAGGPNTGELFF.

V usage is TRBV28 and J usage is TRBJ1-2; 9 bases align to TRBD1. The CDR3 loop spans 15 amino acids. The junction had 8 bases not matched to a gene; V was cut back by 5 bases and J by 4 bases. The germline V gene encodes CDR1 MDHEN and CDR2 SYDVKM. In DNA form, the CDR3 reads TGTGCCAGCAGTCCCCCCGGACAGGGGTTCTATGGCTACACCTTC. Translated, it gives CASSPPGQGFYGYTF.

The chain links TRBV5-6 to TRBJ2-3; 7 nucleotides agree with TRBD1. This CDR3 is built from 15 residues. V lost 1 base, J lost 4 bases, and 6 bases stayed unmatched. Germline V gene lookup returns CDR1 SGHDT and CDR2 YYEEEE. Here the CDR3 DNA reads TGTGCCAGCAGCTTGAGGACAGGACGTTCAGATACGCAGTATTTT. Residues: CASSLRTGRSDTQYF.

The J gene is TRBJ2-2, the V gene TRBV7-9, with D perhaps TRBD2 (5 bases). V lost 6 bases and J lost 2, with 16 bases in between. The CDR3 is 16 amino acids. Germline CDR1 and CDR2: SEHNR and FQNEAQ (reference sequence). As DNA, the CDR3 is TGTGCCAGCAGAAATCCAAGACTACATAACACCGGGGAGCTGTTTTTT. Protein product: CASRNPRLHNTGELFF.

V gene TRBV9 combines with J gene TRBJ1-3; tentative D call: TRBD1 (6 bases). CDR3 length: 17 residues. Germline CDR1 and CDR2: SGDLS and YYNGEE. V was pared by 0 bases and J by 3 bases, with 16 bases between. CDR3 protein: CASSVVGGGFGGNTIYF. The DNA of the CDR3 is TGTGCCAGCAGCGTAGTAGGGGGGGGCTTCGGTGGAAACACCATATATTTT.